This T cell receptor beta chain was observed in a study of post-analysis software for immune sequencing data. The TCR beta cDNA libraries contained unique molecular identifiers. TCRdb used MiXCR to reprocess the PCR reads, holding one entry per CDR3 protein. The profile shows hundreds of thousands of distinct CDR3 sequences, about 57% of them singletons. Comments on this clonotype: Its antigen is currently unknown.

Findings and caveats of the study: Significantly lower normalized Chao1 diversity was seen in multiple sclerosis patients than in controls. Same-batch samples co-clustered strongly by F measure. There were five TRBV segments more frequent in patients than controls, and TRBV5-6, TRBV5-1 and TRBV20-1 were among them.

The CDR3 contains 12 residues. V lost 7 bases to trimming and J lost 11 bases, with 17 bases between them. The receptor was derived from a girl between 5 and 17 years old with multiple sclerosis. Sequencing used blood. The chain is built from TRBV12-3 or TRBV12-4 and TRBJ2-5, with a weak D call TRBD1 (6 bases). CDR3 in DNA: TGTGCCAGCACCCTGGCAGGGGTTTATCAGTACTTC. This sequence encodes CASTLAGVYQYF.